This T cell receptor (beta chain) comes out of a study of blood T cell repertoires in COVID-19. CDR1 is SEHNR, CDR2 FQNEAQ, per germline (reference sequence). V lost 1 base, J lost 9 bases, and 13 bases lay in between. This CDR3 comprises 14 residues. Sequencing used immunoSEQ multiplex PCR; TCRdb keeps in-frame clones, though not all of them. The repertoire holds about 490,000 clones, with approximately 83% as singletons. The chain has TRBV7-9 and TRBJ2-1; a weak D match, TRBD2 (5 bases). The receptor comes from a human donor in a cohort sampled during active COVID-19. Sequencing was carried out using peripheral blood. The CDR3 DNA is TGTGCCAGCAGCTTAGTGTCCCTAGCTCCTGAGCAGTTCTTC. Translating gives CASSLVSLAPEQFF. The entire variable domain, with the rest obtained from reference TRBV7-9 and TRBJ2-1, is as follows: DTGVSQNPRHKITKRGQNVTFRCDPISEHNRLYWYRQTLGQGPEFLTYFQNEAQLEKSRLLSDRFSAERPKGSFSTLEIQRTEQGDSAMYLCASSLVSLAPEQFFGPGTRLTVL.